A selection of T cell receptor beta chains follows, all from one sample in a study of blood T cell repertoires in COVID-19. Assay used: immunoSEQ multiplex PCR; TCRdb lists only in-frame clones, some missing. The table lists more than 90,000 clones, 87% of them singletons. The sequencing input was peripheral blood. These receptors were collected from a woman in her sixties with COVID-19, enrolled during active disease. Both conserved end residues are part of each CDR3. Fields, in order: J gene, V gene, D gene, clone size, CDR3 protein, CDR3 DNA. D genes are given only for firm matches. Not every row has a clone size; where given, it reads once, few, many or a size class.

j_call: TRBJ1-6; v_call: TRBV6-5; d_call: -; clone_size: -; cdr3_aa: CASSYSDTSPLHF; cdr3_nt: TGTGCCAGCAGTTACTCCGACACTTCACCCCTCCACTTT
j_call: TRBJ2-1; v_call: TRBV5-6; d_call: -; clone_size: -; cdr3_aa: CASSLPVAVGGSVDEQFF; cdr3_nt: TGTGCCAGCAGCCTGCCAGTGGCTGTCGGTGGGAGTGTGGATGAGCAGTTCTTC
j_call: TRBJ1-4; v_call: TRBV6-1; d_call: TRBD1; clone_size: -; cdr3_aa: CASSVQRDSSNEKLFF; cdr3_nt: TGTGCCAGCAGTGTGCAGAGGGACAGCTCAAATGAAAAACTGTTTTTT
j_call: TRBJ1-4; v_call: TRBV19; d_call: TRBD1; clone_size: -; cdr3_aa: CASTIGGTGAEKLFF; cdr3_nt: TGTGCCAGTACCATAGGGGGGACAGGGGCCGAAAAACTGTTTTTT
j_call: TRBJ2-2; v_call: TRBV3-1/TRBV3-2; d_call: TRBD2; clone_size: -; cdr3_aa: CASSPLAGEVTGELFF; cdr3_nt: TGTGCCAGCAGCCCCCTAGCGGGAGAAGTCACCGGGGAGCTGTTTTTT
j_call: TRBJ1-1; v_call: TRBV7-8; d_call: -; clone_size: once; cdr3_aa: CATTRVGWTEAFF; cdr3_nt: TGTGCCACCACTAGGGTGGGGTGGACTGAAGCTTTCTTT
j_call: TRBJ1-2; v_call: TRBV18; d_call: TRBD1; clone_size: -; cdr3_aa: CASSPRQGANYGYTF; cdr3_nt: TGTGCCAGCTCGCCCCGACAGGGGGCGAACTATGGCTACACCTTC
j_call: TRBJ2-4; v_call: TRBV21-1; d_call: -; clone_size: -; cdr3_aa: CASSKGTGMAKNIQYF; cdr3_nt: TGTGCCAGCAGCAAAGGGACAGGGATGGCCAAAAACATTCAGTACTTC
j_call: TRBJ2-1; v_call: TRBV2; d_call: TRBD1; clone_size: -; cdr3_aa: CASSVRTGGAINEQFF; cdr3_nt: TGTGCCAGCAGTGTTCGGACAGGGGGCGCAATCAATGAGCAGTTCTTC
j_call: TRBJ2-3; v_call: TRBV6-5; d_call: -; clone_size: -; cdr3_aa: CASRMMGGDTQYF; cdr3_nt: TGTGCCAGCAGGATGATGGGAGGAGATACGCAGTATTTT
j_call: TRBJ1-5; v_call: TRBV6-5; d_call: TRBD1; clone_size: -; cdr3_aa: CASMARGLNQPQHF; cdr3_nt: TGTGCCAGCATGGCAAGGGGGCTCAATCAGCCCCAGCATTTT
j_call: TRBJ2-7; v_call: TRBV19; d_call: TRBD1; clone_size: -; cdr3_aa: CASSIPGTGDYEQYF; cdr3_nt: TGTGCCAGTAGTATCCCCGGGACAGGGGATTACGAGCAGTACTTC
j_call: TRBJ2-1; v_call: TRBV30; d_call: -; clone_size: -; cdr3_aa: CAWNPNIYNEQFF; cdr3_nt: TGTGCCTGGAACCCGAACATTTACAATGAGCAGTTCTTC
j_call: TRBJ2-3; v_call: TRBV18; d_call: TRBD2; clone_size: once; cdr3_aa: CASSPLGGGGTDTQYF; cdr3_nt: TGTGCCAGCTCACCACTTGGTGGGGGGGGCACAGATACGCAGTATTTT
j_call: TRBJ2-7; v_call: TRBV30; d_call: -; clone_size: -; cdr3_aa: CAWSPGEEQYF; cdr3_nt: TGTGCCTGGAGTCCCGGGGAGGAGCAGTACTTC
j_call: TRBJ1-1; v_call: TRBV5-8; d_call: -; clone_size: -; cdr3_aa: CASSFRAHGTEAFF; cdr3_nt: TGTGCCAGCAGCTTCAGGGCCCATGGGACTGAAGCTTTCTTT
j_call: TRBJ1-6; v_call: TRBV12-3/TRBV12-4; d_call: -; clone_size: -; cdr3_aa: CASSLARDSPLHF; cdr3_nt: TGTGCCAGCAGTTTGGCGCGGGATTCACCCCTCCACTTT
j_call: TRBJ2-5; v_call: TRBV6-2/TRBV6-3; d_call: TRBD1; clone_size: -; cdr3_aa: CASSYGTGLKTQYF; cdr3_nt: TGTGCCAGCAGTTACGGGACAGGGTTGAAGACCCAGTACTTC
j_call: TRBJ1-5; v_call: TRBV27; d_call: TRBD1; clone_size: -; cdr3_aa: CASRNLGTGGYNQPQHF; cdr3_nt: TGTGCCAGCAGGAATCTCGGGACAGGGGGTTATAATCAGCCCCAGCATTTT
j_call: TRBJ2-7; v_call: TRBV7-8; d_call: TRBD1; clone_size: once; cdr3_aa: CASSFADRGSEQYF; cdr3_nt: TGTGCCAGCAGCTTCGCCGACAGGGGGTCCGAGCAGTACTTC
j_call: TRBJ1-1; v_call: TRBV6-5; d_call: -; clone_size: once; cdr3_aa: CASRGSMNTEAFF; cdr3_nt: TGTGCCAGCCGGGGGAGCATGAACACTGAAGCTTTCTTT
j_call: TRBJ1-2; v_call: TRBV2; d_call: -; clone_size: -; cdr3_aa: CASSEAGSYGYTF; cdr3_nt: TGTGCCAGCAGTGAAGCGGGCAGCTATGGCTACACCTTC
j_call: TRBJ2-6; v_call: TRBV7-3; d_call: -; clone_size: once; cdr3_aa: CASSLTSSSPVVLTF; cdr3_nt: TGTGCCAGCAGCTTAACTTCTAGTTCCCCGGTTGTCCTGACTTTC
j_call: TRBJ2-3; v_call: TRBV5-1; d_call: TRBD2; clone_size: -; cdr3_aa: CASSLERGSTDTQYF; cdr3_nt: TGCGCCAGCAGCTTGGAGCGGGGGAGCACAGATACGCAGTATTTT
j_call: TRBJ1-5; v_call: TRBV2; d_call: -; clone_size: -; cdr3_aa: CASSGLDQPQHF; cdr3_nt: TGTGCCAGCAGTGGGCTCGATCAGCCCCAGCATTTT
j_call: TRBJ2-5; v_call: TRBV11-3; d_call: -; clone_size: -; cdr3_aa: CASSPGPGTNQETQYF; cdr3_nt: TGTGCCAGCAGCCCGGGCCCCGGGACAAATCAAGAGACCCAGTACTTC
j_call: TRBJ1-1; v_call: TRBV11-2; d_call: -; clone_size: -; cdr3_aa: CASSSGQPEAFF; cdr3_nt: TGTGCCAGCAGCTCAGGACAGCCAGAAGCTTTCTTT